This entry lists 26 T cell receptor beta chains sequenced from one sample in a study of cytomegalovirus exposure and HLA in healthy donors. Primers: 60 Vbeta forward and 13 Jbeta reverse. Only in-frame clones appear in the TCRdb table, and some are missing; sequencing was by immunoSEQ multiplex PCR. Its listing shows approximately 30,000 clones. Sequencing input: PBMCs. Every receptor here comes from a woman aged 40 to 50 in good health and CMV-seropositive.

The CDR3 region is CSVGQVSYNEQFF. In nucleotides, the CDR3 is TGCAGCGTTGGCCAGGTCTCCTACAATGAGCAGTTCTTC. J is TRBJ2-1 and V is TRBV29-1, with D uncertain. This CDR3 region has 13 residues. Per the germline V gene, CDR1 is SQVTM and CDR2 is ANQGSEA. Deletions cut 4 bases from V and 0 bases from J, with 7 bases between.

The rearrangement joins TRBV7-2 to TRBJ2-3; D is unclear. With 5 bases removed from V and 8 bases from J, the gap between germline ends came to 11 bases. The CDR3 runs to 12 residues. CDR1 and CDR2 from the germline V gene are SGHTA and FQGNSA. CDR3 DNA sequence: TGTGCCAGCAGCCCGGGTTATACTACGCAGTATTTT. Protein product: CASSPGYTTQYF.

The rearrangement links TRBV30 to TRBJ2-7, with a tentative D call TRBD1 (6 bases). The CDR3 has 13 amino acids. Germline V gives CDR1 GTSNPN, CDR2 SVGIG (reference sequence). V was pared by 5 bases and J by 2 bases, with 13 bases between. The CDR3 region is CAWDTGNTYEQYF. Here the CDR3 DNA reads TGTGCCTGGGACACAGGGAACACCTACGAGCAGTACTTC.

The chain is built from TRBV7-3 and TRBJ1-1; D remains ambiguous. Trimming left V 5 bases short and J 6 bases short, with 7 bases between. This CDR3 has 11 amino acids. Germline V gives CDR1 SGHTA, CDR2 FQGTGA. This chain's CDR3 is CASSAGAEAFF. The CDR3 DNA sequence: TGTGCCAGCAGCGCCGGAGCTGAAGCTTTCTTT.

This sequence joins TRBV28 and TRBJ1-1; 9 bases map to TRBD1. Germline lookup yields CDR1 MDHEN and CDR2 SYDVKM. V lost 3 bases to trimming and J lost 0 bases; unmatched junction nucleotides: 5. The CDR3 length is 16 residues. CDR3 in DNA: TGTGCCAGCAGTTTCCCGACAGGGGGTCTGAACACTGAAGCTTTCTTT. It specifies CASSFPTGGLNTEAFF.

V gene TRBV10-3 combines with J gene TRBJ2-5; 11 bases map to TRBD2. V lost 2 bases and J lost 5; bases outside the gene matches: 7. The CDR3 length is 16 residues. The germline V gene encodes CDR1 ENHRY and CDR2 SYGVKD. The CDR3 coding sequence is TGTGCCATCAGTGAGATTACTAGCGGGAGTGGGGAGACCCAGTACTTC. Translation gives CAISEITSGSGETQYF.

The V gene is TRBV2, the J gene TRBJ1-3, with a tentative D call TRBD1 (5 bases). Deletions cut 5 bases from V and 5 bases from J, with 16 bases between. Per the germline V gene, CDR1 is SNHLY and CDR2 is FYNNEI. The CDR3 length is 15 residues. The CDR3 reads CASSSQALYRNTIYF. CDR3 bases: TGTGCCAGCAGTTCACAGGCCCTATACCGAAACACCATATATTTT.

The chain employs TRBV6-5 and TRBJ2-1; 8 bases are a match to TRBD1. The CDR3 spans 15 residues. The germline V gene encodes CDR1 MNHEY and CDR2 SVGAGI. J gave up 4 bases and V 5 bases, and 7 bases lay outside the gene matches. Here the CDR3 reads CASSKGQGLYNEQFF. DNA of the CDR3: TGTGCCAGCAGTAAAGGACAGGGATTATACAATGAGCAGTTCTTC.

This chain links TRBV19 with TRBJ2-1; unclear D gene. The CDR3 consists of 15 residues. Germline CDR1 is LNHDA and CDR2 is SQIVND (reference sequence). V shed 3 bases and J shed 6 bases, with 15 bases lying between them. In DNA form, the CDR3 reads TGTGCCAGTAGTATGTCGTACAGCCTGATCAATGAGCAGTTCTTC. Amino acid sequence: CASSMSYSLINEQFF.

This chain uses TRBV7-3 with TRBJ2-7; the D gene is possibly TRBD2 (6 bases). V was clipped by 1 base and J by 6 bases, with 10 bases between them. Germline V gene lookup returns CDR1 SGHTA and CDR2 FQGTGA. The CDR3 runs to 13 residues. The CDR3 loop reads CASSLNVGGEQYF. The DNA of the CDR3 is TGTGCCAGCAGCTTAAATGTGGGGGGCGAGCAGTACTTC.

The chain is built from TRBV19 and TRBJ2-5, with D perhaps TRBD2 (7 bases). The germline V and J ends were trimmed by 10 bases and 4 bases, with 22 bases remaining between them. In germline, CDR1 is LNHDA, CDR2 SQIVND (reference sequence). The CDR3 length is 15 residues. CDR3 nucleotide sequence: TGTGCCACCCAAGGTCGGGGGGCTACACGAGAGACCCAGTACTTC. Translated, it gives CATQGRGATRETQYF. The variable domain in full, completed from reference TRBV19 and TRBJ2-5, reads DGGITQSPKYLFRKEGQNVTLSCEQNLNHDAMYWYRQDPGQGLRLIYYSQIVNDFQKGDIAEGYSVSREKKESFPLTVTSAQKNPTAFYLCATQGRGATRETQYFGPGTRLLVL.

The rearrangement joins TRBV4-1 to TRBJ1-5; unclear D gene. Trimming shortened V by 0 bases and J by 1 base, and 4 bases separated the two germline ends. Germline CDR1 and CDR2: MGHRA and YSYEKL. The CDR3 is 14 residues long. The CDR3 sequence is CASSQDRSNQPQHF. CDR3 nucleotide sequence: TGCGCCAGCAGCCAAGACCGGAGCAATCAGCCCCAGCATTTT.

The genes are TRBV29-1 and TRBJ2-7, with 11 bases matching TRBD1. This CDR3 contains 13 residues. Germline V gives CDR1 SQVTM, CDR2 ANQGSEA. The junction had 5 bases not matched to a gene; V was cut back by 7 bases and J by 3 bases. CDR3 loop: CSASGQGDYEQYF. CDR3 coding DNA: TGCAGCGCTTCGGGACAGGGGGACTACGAGCAGTACTTC.

The V call is TRBV28, the J call TRBJ2-3; unclear D gene. The CDR3 consists of 14 residues. In germline, CDR1 is MDHEN, CDR2 SYDVKM. V lost 0 bases and J 0 bases, leaving 4 bases between the germline ends. The CDR3 here is CASSLWTSTDTQYF. The CDR3 nucleotides read TGTGCCAGCAGTTTATGGACTAGCACAGATACGCAGTATTTT.

V usage is TRBV19 and J usage is TRBJ1-1, with 11 bases matching TRBD1. CDR1 and CDR2 (germline): LNHDA, SQIVND (reference sequence). There are 15 residues in the CDR3. With 3 bases clipped from V and 6 bases from J, the junction kept 6 bases outside the gene matches. The CDR3 nucleotides are TGTGCCAGTAGTATTTGGACAGGGGGCGCACCTGAAGCTTTCTTT. Translation gives CASSIWTGGAPEAFF.

The chain joins TRBV7-3 to TRBJ2-1; 7 positions match TRBD1. This CDR3 is 15 amino acids long. The J segment lost 2 bases and the V segment lost 2 bases, leaving 3 bases of the junction unmatched. Germline CDR1 SGHTA, CDR2 FQGTGA. DNA of the CDR3: TGTGCCAGCAGCTTACAAGGGACAGCCTACAATGAGCAGTTCTTC. Translated, it gives CASSLQGTAYNEQFF.

The chain links TRBV18 to TRBJ2-6; 7 positions match TRBD1. The germline V gene encodes CDR1 KGHSH and CDR2 LQKENI. The CDR3 has 16 amino acids. V shed 0 bases, J shed 3 bases, and the junction held 2 bases outside the gene matches. The CDR3 DNA is TGTGCCAGCTCACCACCGACAGGGTTTGGGGCCAACGTCCTGACTTTC. It is translated as CASSPPTGFGANVLTF. Full variable domain (outside the CDR3, taken from reference TRBV18 and TRBJ2-6): NAGVMQNPRHLVRRRGQEARLRCSPMKGHSHVYWYRQLPEEGLKFMVYLQKENIIDESGMPKERFSAEFPKEGPSILRIQQVVRGDSAAYFCASSPPTGFGANVLTFGAGSRLTVL.

The chain is built from TRBV30 and TRBJ1-1, with a tentative D call TRBD1 (5 bases). The CDR3 contains 13 residues. Germline assignment: CDR1 GTSNPN and CDR2 SVGIG (reference sequence). Deletions cut 7 bases from V and 1 base from J, with 13 bases between. CDR3 residues: CALAGLQNTEAFF. The DNA of the CDR3 is TGTGCCTTGGCGGGACTCCAGAACACTGAAGCTTTCTTT.

The chain combines TRBV6-1 with TRBJ2-7; TRBD1 matches 7 bases. This CDR3 is built from 15 residues. V was pared by 1 base and J by 2 bases, with 5 bases of the junction left unmatched. Germline CDR1 MNHNS, CDR2 SASEGT. CDR3: CASSEGYRGTYEQYF. The DNA for the CDR3 is TGTGCCAGCAGTGAAGGGTACAGGGGCACCTACGAGCAGTACTTC.

The chain couples TRBV6-5 to TRBJ2-1; TRBD2 agrees at 8 bases. This CDR3 is built from 15 residues. With 6 bases clipped from V and 5 bases from J, the junction kept 9 bases outside the gene matches. Germline CDR1 and CDR2: MNHEY and SVGAGI. The CDR3 sequence is CASSLTSGADNEQFF. CDR3 bases: TGTGCCAGCAGCCTCACTAGCGGAGCCGACAATGAGCAGTTCTTC.

The genes are TRBV7-2 and TRBJ2-7, with D tentatively TRBD1 (5 bases). The CDR3 contains 13 residues. V gave up 5 bases and J gave up 3 bases, with 11 bases separating them. Germline-derived CDR1 and CDR2 are SGHTA and FQGNSA. The CDR3 loop is CASSEGAFYEQYF. The DNA of the CDR3 is TGTGCCAGCAGCGAAGGGGCCTTCTACGAGCAGTACTTC.

The J gene is TRBJ2-7, the V gene TRBV7-2; D is unclear. The CDR3 is 15 amino acids. V gave up 1 base and J gave up 0 bases, with 10 bases separating them. Germline V lookup: CDR1 SGHTA, CDR2 FQGNSA. The CDR3 reads CASSLDTSSSYEQYF. The CDR3 DNA reads TGTGCCAGCAGCTTAGATACTTCTAGCTCCTACGAGCAGTACTTC.

The J gene is TRBJ2-3, the V gene TRBV9; 8 nucleotides line up with TRBD2. This CDR3 comprises 14 residues. Germline V gene data show CDR1 as SGDLS and CDR2 as YYNGEE. With 7 bases clipped from V and 2 bases from J, the junction kept 6 bases outside the gene matches. In DNA form, the CDR3 reads TGTGCCAGCGCCAAGCGGGGGACCACAGATACGCAGTATTTT. Translated: CASAKRGTTDTQYF.

This chain joins TRBV5-6 and TRBJ2-5, with 8 bases lining up with TRBD1. This CDR3 region has 14 residues. Germline V gives CDR1 SGHDT, CDR2 YYEEEE. J lost 5 bases, V lost 1 base, and 4 bases had no gene match. The CDR3 nucleotides read TGTGCCAGCAGCTTGACAGGGGGGCGGGAGACCCAGTACTTC. It yields the protein CASSLTGGRETQYF. The full variable domain, rest sourced from reference TRBV5-6 and TRBJ2-5, is DAGVTQSPTHLIKTRGQQVTLRCSPKSGHDTVSWYQQALGQGPQFIFQYYEEEERQRGNFPDRFSGHQFPNYSSELNVNALLLGDSALYLCASSLTGGRETQYFGPGTRLLVL.

The chain combines TRBV18 with TRBJ1-1; D is unresolved. Germline V gives CDR1 KGHSH, CDR2 LQKENI. V was trimmed by 1 base and J by 6 bases, leaving 9 bases between them. This CDR3 spans 13 amino acids. This CDR3 is CASSPLAGSEAFF. The CDR3 nucleotides read TGTGCCAGCTCACCACTGGCGGGTTCTGAAGCTTTCTTT.

The CDR3 reads CASSWTGYGYTF. DNA for the CDR3: TGTGCCAGCAGCTGGACAGGGTATGGCTACACCTTC. The rearrangement joins TRBV7-9 to TRBJ1-2; 8 nucleotides align to TRBD1. Trimming took 4 bases from V and 5 from J; bases not matched to a gene: 0. CDR1 and CDR2 (germline): SEHNR, FQNEAQ (reference sequence). The CDR3 covers 12 residues.